Sequencing of this T cell receptor beta chain was carried out in a study of blood T cells in healthy people across ages. This CDR3 is 16 amino acids long. Looked up from germline, CDR1 is LNHNV and CDR2 is YYDKDF (reference sequence). Then a second PCR, running roughly 7 to 11 cycles, was carried out with a sample-barcoded 5' primer and a J-beta primer mix. A tag from a template-switch adaptor with 12 random nucleotides marked each cDNA molecule. MiXCR, run by TCRdb on the 5' RACE reads, gives a single entry per CDR3 protein. The sample has 650,000 to 800,000 distinct CDR3 sequences; under 45% are singletons. Healthy Caucasian individuals from Russia aged roughly 6 to 90 served as donors. Study-level results: Older age went with lower TCR beta diversity per million T cells, in a roughly linear way. CMV infection status of these donors was not known.

In the case of this clonotype: Its antigen remains unknown. At one boundary the junction diverges from the germline segment, which might be a read error.

Specimen: blood. V gene TRBV15 combines with J gene TRBJ1-2; 7 positions agree with TRBD1. The sequence was collected from a man between 60 and 75 years old in good health. The CDR3: CATSSGRQGGLYGYTF. Written as DNA, the CDR3 is TGCGCCACCAGCAGTGGAAGACAGGGTGGCCTCTATGGCTACACCTTC.